A selection of T cell receptor beta chains follows, all from one sample in a study of Graves' ophthalmopathy and Graves' hyperthyroidism. Each CDR3 protein is one row after TCRdb ran MiXCR on the multiplex PCR reads. The table shows hundreds of thousands of distinct CDR3 sequences, with roughly 41% occurring only once. Material: peripheral blood. These receptor sequences come from an adult man with Graves' ophthalmopathy. CDR3s include the opening cysteine and the closing phenylalanine or tryptophan. The order of the fields is D gene, J gene, V gene, clone size, CDR3 protein, CDR3 DNA. The D gene is left open where the match is weak. Not every row has a clone size; where given, it reads once, few, many or a size class.

>TRBD1|TRBJ2-2|TRBV4-1|NA
CASSPRTGIGELFF
TGTGCCAGCAGCCCCCGGACAGGGATCGGGGAGCTGTTTTTT
>NA|TRBJ2-6|TRBV6-6|many
CASSYTGTGANVLTF
TGTGCCAGCAGTTACACGGGGACCGGGGCCAACGTCCTGACTTTC
>TRBD2|TRBJ2-7|TRBV29-1|NA
CSVDPSGYEQYF
TGCAGCGTTGATCCTAGCGGGTACGAGCAGTACTTC
>NA|TRBJ2-7|TRBV19|NA
CATSRLGLYEQYF
TGTGCCACCTCACGGCTGGGACTCTACGAGCAGTACTTC
>TRBD2|TRBJ2-7|TRBV6-5|few
CASSYLRTSHEQYF
TGTGCCAGCAGTTACCTAAGGACTAGCCACGAGCAGTACTTC
>NA|TRBJ2-5|TRBV6-5|many
CASTDSTQETQYF
TGTGCCAGCACTGACAGTACCCAAGAGACCCAGTACTTC
>TRBD1|TRBJ2-7|TRBV25-1|NA
CASLVPVGQGSNEQYF
TGTGCCAGCTTGGTACCCGTAGGACAGGGCAGTAACGAGCAGTACTTC
>TRBD1|TRBJ2-5|TRBV7-9|many
CASSLVDRAIKETQYF
TGTGCCAGCAGCTTAGTTGACAGGGCGATTAAAGAGACCCAGTACTTC
>TRBD1|TRBJ1-6|TRBV7-9|NA
CAGSLNAGGSSYNSPLHF
TGTGCCGGCAGCCTTAATGCAGGGGGAAGCTCCTATAATTCACCCCTCCACTTT
>NA|TRBJ1-2|TRBV5-6|once
CASSFATYYGCTF
TGTGCCAGCAGCTTTGCGACGTACTATGGCTGCACCTTC
>TRBD1|TRBJ2-2|TRBV10-3|once
CASRGDRGLVLLGELFF
TGTGCCAGCAGGGGGGACAGGGGGCTTGTACTCCTCGGGGAGCTGTTTTTT